The rows below give T cell receptor beta chains drawn from one sample of a study of early T cells in non-severe SARS-CoV-2 infection. MiXCR, run by TCRdb on the 5' RACE reads, gives a single entry per CDR3 protein. The repertoire holds 30,000 or so distinct CDR3 sequences, with more than 6% as singletons. Sequencing was carried out using whole blood. These receptors all stem from an adult who was a healthcare worker with PCR-confirmed SARS-CoV-2 infection or an uninfected control (not recorded which). Both conserved end residues are part of each CDR3. Each record gives: clone size, CDR3 length, V gene, J gene, D gene, CDR3 DNA, CDR3 protein. A D gene is named only where the DNA matches it firmly. Not all rows give a size; the values are once, few, many and, for expanded clones, a class.

-	15	TRBV14	TRBJ2-7	-	TGTGCCAGCAGCCAAGATAAGCCCAGCTCCTACGAGCAGTACTTC	CASSQDKPSSYEQYF
many	14	TRBV18	TRBJ2-7	-	TGTGCCAGCTCACTCGACGGTGGCCGAGGTGAGCAGTACTTC	CASSLDGGRGEQYF
few	15	TRBV29-1	TRBJ2-7	TRBD2	TGCAGCGTGTCGGGTGGGACTAGCGCTTCCTACGAGCAGTACTTC	CSVSGGTSASYEQYF
many	16	TRBV2	TRBJ1-1	TRBD1	TGTGCCAGCAGTGACGAACAGGGGCGACTGAACACTGAAGCTTTCTTT	CASSDEQGRLNTEAFF
many	15	TRBV20-1	TRBJ2-2	TRBD1	TGCAGTGCTAGAGCTATGACAGGGGACACCGGGGAGCTGTTTTTT	CSARAMTGDTGELFF
many	15	TRBV20-1	TRBJ2-3	TRBD2	TGCAGTGGCGGTCTGGCTAGCGGGAGGTCAGATACGCAGTATTTT	CSGGLASGRSDTQYF
many	15	TRBV29-1	TRBJ2-7	TRBD2	TGCAGCGCCGAGGGCGTTAGCGGGAGCTCCTACGAGCAGTACTTC	CSAEGVSGSSYEQYF
-	15	TRBV5-4	TRBJ2-3	TRBD1	TGTGCCAGCAGCCTGACAGGGGGCATTACAGATACGCAGTATTTT	CASSLTGGITDTQYF
many	14	TRBV7-8	TRBJ2-1	TRBD1	TGTGCCAGCAGCTATACAGGGGATCACAATGAGCAGTTCTTC	CASSYTGDHNEQFF
many	14	TRBV12-3/TRBV12-4	TRBJ1-5	TRBD1	TGTGCCAGCAGTCAACCTGGGACAGGTCAGCCCCAGCATTTT	CASSQPGTGQPQHF
many	13	TRBV10-3	TRBJ2-3	TRBD2	TGTGCCACCGGGACTAGCGACACAGATACGCAGTATTTT	CATGTSDTDTQYF
many	14	TRBV20-1	TRBJ2-1	TRBD1	TGCAGTGCGGAGGACAGGGGGATTTACAATGAGCAGTTCTTC	CSAEDRGIYNEQFF
many	12	TRBV21-1	TRBJ1-1	-	TGTGCCAGCAGCAACAGGAGGAGTGAAGCTTTCTTT	CASSNRRSEAFF
many	13	TRBV12-3/TRBV12-4	TRBJ1-5	TRBD1	TGTGCCAGCAGTCTGACAGGGTCTCAGCCCCAGCATTTT	CASSLTGSQPQHF
-	14	TRBV11-1	TRBJ1-1	-	TGTGCCAGCAGCTTACCCTCGTGGGGCACTGAAGCTTTCTTT	CASSLPSWGTEAFF
few	16	TRBV19	TRBJ2-7	TRBD1	TGTGCCAGTAGTCGGACAGGCGGAAATGGAAGGGGCGAGCAGTACTTC	CASSRTGGNGRGEQYF
few	14	TRBV19	TRBJ2-5	-	TGTGCCAGTAGTATAGCACAGAATCAAGAGACCCAGTACTTC	CASSIAQNQETQYF
few	13	TRBV30	TRBJ2-5	-	TGTGCCTGGCAACTAGGTGGCCAAGAGACCCAGTACTTC	CAWQLGGQETQYF
many	11	TRBV2	TRBJ2-1	TRBD2	TGTGCCGGGAGGGGTTACAATGAGCAGTTCTTC	CAGRGYNEQFF
many	14	TRBV6-5	TRBJ1-4	TRBD1	TGTGCCAGCAGCAGGGGGCATGGTAATGAAAAACTGTTTTTT	CASSRGHGNEKLFF
many	13	TRBV14	TRBJ2-7	-	TGTGCCAGCAGCCAAGATCCATTTTACGAGCAGTACTTC	CASSQDPFYEQYF
many	14	TRBV20-1	TRBJ1-5	TRBD1	TGCAGTGCTATCGGACAGGCGAACAATCAGCCCCAGCATTTT	CSAIGQANNQPQHF
-	13	TRBV6-1	TRBJ1-1	-	TGTGCCGTAATGTTCGGGTTGAACACTGAAGCTTTCTTT	CAVMFGLNTEAFF
many	10	TRBV29-1	TRBJ1-2	-	TGCAGCGTATTCCAGGCTGGCTACACCTTC	CSVFQAGYTF
many	19	TRBV7-2	TRBJ2-1	TRBD2	TGTGCCAGCAGCTTGAGCCTAGCGGGAGGTGGGAGCTCCTACAATGAGCAGTTCTTC	CASSLSLAGGGSSYNEQFF
many	15	TRBV6-2/TRBV6-3	TRBJ1-5	-	TGTGCCAGCAGTTACTCGACGGAGGGTCGACAGCCCCAGCATTTT	CASSYSTEGRQPQHF
-	18	TRBV28	TRBJ2-3	TRBD2	TGTGCCAGCAGTCCTCGGACTAGCGGGAGGCTCGTCACAGATACGCAGTATTTT	CASSPRTSGRLVTDTQYF
-	13	TRBV11-2	TRBJ2-3	-	TGTGCCAGCAGCTTAGGGTTTGGAGATACGCAGTATTTT	CASSLGFGDTQYF
many	14	TRBV4-1	TRBJ1-5	TRBD1	TGCGCCAGCAGCCAGCTACAGGGGAACCAGCCCCAGCATTTT	CASSQLQGNQPQHF
many	15	TRBV20-1	TRBJ1-3	TRBD1	TGCAGTGCCCAGACAGGGGACCCCTCTGGAAACACCATATATTTT	CSAQTGDPSGNTIYF
few	12	TRBV11-2	TRBJ2-1	TRBD2	TGTGCCAGCAGCTCCACCGGGACTAGCGCTTACTTC	CASSSTGTSAYF
many	18	TRBV5-1	TRBJ1-1	-	TGCGCCAGCAGCTTGGCCGTGACAGTCGGGAGCATGAACACTGAAGCTTTCTTT	CASSLAVTVGSMNTEAFF
many	16	TRBV12-3/TRBV12-4	TRBJ2-2	TRBD2	TGTGCCAGCAGTTTTCGGGAGGGAGAAGGCACCGGGGAGCTGTTTTTT	CASSFREGEGTGELFF
medium-sized	17	TRBV5-5	TRBJ2-5	-	TGTGCCAGCAGCTTGAGGGAGAACAGCCTACGTCTTGCGACCCAGTACTTC	CASSLRENSLRLATQYF
few	15	TRBV20-1	TRBJ2-7	-	TGCAGTGCTAGCGATCCCCCCGCTAGCAGCTACGAGCAGTACTTC	CSASDPPASSYEQYF
many	12	TRBV7-9	TRBJ1-5	-	TGTGCCAGCAGCTTAGCGCCTCAGCCCCAGCATTTT	CASSLAPQPQHF
many	16	TRBV28	TRBJ1-1	-	TGTGCCAGCACCCTGGGGGGGAAAACAGCGAACACTGAAGCTTTCTTT	CASTLGGKTANTEAFF